The 8 T cell receptor beta chains reported below all come from one sample, sequenced in a study of yellow fever vaccine responses in identical twins. TCRdb re-called the RT-PCR reads with MiXCR, one entry per CDR3 protein. The data show roughly 7,200 distinct CDR3 sequences, with about four fifths seen just once and 3% to 3.5% held by the top ten. Material: T cells from blood (PBMCs), unsorted or a sorted subset (not recorded which), obtained before or after yellow fever vaccination (not recorded which). The receptors were gathered from a woman aged 18-29 years who received the yellow fever vaccine.

The V call is TRBV23-1, the J call TRBJ2-1; a weak D match, TRBD2 (5 bases). TRBV23-1 is an ORF; its function is uncertain. Trimming pared 9 bases from V and 5 bases from J, leaving 17 bases between. The CDR3 runs to 14 residues. CDR3 residues: CASPRQETNNEQFF. CDR3 nucleotides: TGCGCCAGTCCCCGCCAGGAGACTAACAATGAGCAGTTCTTC.

The V call is TRBV7-9, the J call TRBJ2-7, with 7 nucleotides matching TRBD1. The CDR3 is 14 residues long. Germline V gene lookup returns CDR1 SEHNR and CDR2 FQNEAQ (reference sequence). V dropped 5 bases and J dropped 0; count of bases not matched to a gene: 4. The CDR3 is CASSATGSSYEQYF. The CDR3 nucleotides are TGTGCCAGCAGCGCGACAGGGTCCTCCTACGAGCAGTACTTC.

The V and J genes are TRBV18 and TRBJ2-3, with 9 positions matching TRBD1. V lost 5 bases and J lost 4; bases outside the gene matches: 10. Germline assignment: CDR1 KGHSH and CDR2 LQKENI. CDR3 length equals 16 residues. The CDR3 nucleotides are TGTGCCAGCTCAATGCCCGGGACAGGGTGGGCAGATACGCAGTATTTT. Protein: CASSMPGTGWADTQYF.

Concerning this clonotype: Sequence at one end of the junction differs from germline and may be a read error. J is TRBJ2-7 and V is TRBV2; D perhaps matches TRBD2 (6 bases). CDR1 and CDR2 (germline): SNHLY, FYNNEI. The CDR3 loop spans 8 amino acids. The CDR3 DNA reads TGTGCCAGCGGTTCGGGGGACTTC. Protein product: CASGSGDF.

V usage is TRBV15 and J usage is TRBJ2-5; possible D gene TRBD2, 5 bases. The CDR3 runs 14 residues. Germline CDR1 is LNHNV and CDR2 is YYDKDF (reference sequence). V was pared by 0 bases and J by 5 bases, with 10 bases between. The CDR3 here is CATSRDRGTETQYF. The CDR3 nucleotides are TGTGCCACCAGCAGAGATCGGGGTACGGAGACCCAGTACTTC.

This chain connects TRBV11-1 to TRBJ2-5, with TRBD2 matching 10 bases. The V segment lost 1 base and the J segment 5 bases; nucleotides outside the gene matches: 7. Germline CDR1 and CDR2: SGHAT and FQDESV (reference sequence). The CDR3 is 16 residues long. DNA for the CDR3: TGTGCCAGCAGCTTAGTGCGGCTAGCGGGAGTCGAGACCCAGTACTTC. It translates to CASSLVRLAGVETQYF.

In this sample, this clonotype turned up once. V is TRBV10-3 and J is TRBJ2-3; D is tentatively TRBD1 or TRBD2 (5 bases each). Per the germline V gene, CDR1 is ENHRY and CDR2 is SYGVKD. Trimming pared 3 bases from V and 8 bases from J, leaving 18 bases between. The CDR3 loop spans 15 amino acids. This CDR3 is CAISEGAGAIGTQYF. CDR3 coding DNA: TGTGCCATCAGTGAAGGTGCCGGGGCGATAGGTACGCAGTATTTT.

This sequence joins TRBV4-3 and TRBJ2-1; D may be TRBD2 (5 bases). The V end was cut by 0 bases, the J end by 7 bases, with 16 bases between. This CDR3 has 16 residues. Per germline, CDR1 LGHNA and CDR2 YSLEER. The CDR3 is CASSQESSPIWNEQFF. CDR3 nucleotides: TGCGCCAGCAGCCAAGAGTCTAGCCCTATTTGGAATGAGCAGTTCTTC.